These T cell receptor beta chains were read from a single sample in a study of PD-1 blockade in classical Hodgkin lymphoma. Clones were read by immunoSEQ multiplex PCR, and TCRdb kept only the in-frame ones, dropping some. The sample includes 75,000 to 100,000 clones, roughly 88% of them seen just once. Here the sequenced sample was peripheral blood mononuclear cells (PBMCs), taken at baseline. The receptors stem from a human donor with classical Hodgkin lymphoma. Each CDR3 is given with its conserved first and last residue. A D gene is named only where the DNA matches it firmly.

>TRBJ2-7|TRBV14|TRBD1
TGTGCCAGCAGCCAAGACGGCAGGGGGTGGTACGAGCAGTACTTC
CASSQDGRGWYEQYF
>TRBJ2-7|TRBV5-4|TRBD2
TGTGCCAGCAGCTCCGGAGCTAGCGGGAGGGCCTACGAGCAGTACTTC
CASSSGASGRAYEQYF
>TRBJ2-3|TRBV10-3|TRBD2
TGTGCCATCAGCCCCGGGACTAGCGGGAGAGGGCCTACAGATACGCAGTATTTT
CAISPGTSGRGPTDTQYF
>TRBJ2-3|TRBV19|-
TGTGCCAGTAGACCCTTCGACAGAAGCACAGATACGCAGTATTTT
CASRPFDRSTDTQYF
>TRBJ2-2|TRBV19|-
TGTGCCAGTAGAGAAGCGGGGACAAACACCGGGGAGCTGTTTTTT
CASREAGTNTGELFF
>TRBJ1-1|TRBV7-3|-
TGTGCCTGGGGGACCCAAGTGAACACTGAAGCTTTCTTT
CAWGTQVNTEAFF
>TRBJ2-1|TRBV29-1|-
TGCAGCGCCAGGTCGGAGTACAATGAGCAGTTCTTC
CSARSEYNEQFF
>TRBJ1-1|TRBV9|-
TGTGCCAGCACGGAGGGGGGTTTAGTCGGAAACACTGAAGCTTTCTTT
CASTEGGLVGNTEAFF
>TRBJ2-1|TRBV19|-
TGTGCCAGTAGCATCCGGGAGCTCAAGTGGGAGCAGTTCTTC
CASSIRELKWEQFF
>TRBJ2-2|TRBV18|-
TGTGCCAGCTCACCGGCGTGGCAGACCCGAGACACCGGGGAGCTGTTTTTT
CASSPAWQTRDTGELFF
>TRBJ1-1|TRBV6-6|-
TGTGCCAGCACCTCCCCCAGGGGAAGGGGCACTGAAGCTTTCTTT
CASTSPRGRGTEAFF